The 31 T cell receptor beta chains in this list originate from one sample, sequenced in a study of technical replicates of blood from a few donors. The method was immunoSEQ multiplex PCR; TCRdb's version includes in-frame clones alone and lacks a portion of them. The repertoire consists of 80,000 or so clones, with 98% occurring once and the leading ten covering approximately 0.14%. What was sequenced was T cells isolated from PBMCs. These receptors were taken from a human donor in good health.

J is TRBJ1-2 and V is TRBV30; 8 bases fit TRBD1. The CDR3 spans 15 residues. Germline V gene lookup returns CDR1 GTSNPN and CDR2 SVGIG (reference sequence). V lost 3 bases and J lost 2; bases outside the gene matches: 8. In DNA form, the CDR3 reads TGTGCCTGGAGACAGGGGGAGGTTAGGAACTATGGCTACACCTTC. It translates to CAWRQGEVRNYGYTF.

The CDR3: CASSIDGREDTEAFF. Here the CDR3 DNA reads TGTGCCAGTAGTATAGACGGCAGGGAGGACACTGAAGCTTTCTTT. The chain couples TRBV19 to TRBJ1-1; D is perhaps TRBD1 (5 bases). The CDR3 sequence is 15 residues long. CDR1 is LNHDA and CDR2 is SQIVND in the germline V gene (reference sequence). Trimming left V 0 bases short and J 3 bases short, with 11 bases between.

The V gene is TRBV29-1, the J gene TRBJ1-1; 7 bases are a match to TRBD1. After removal of 2 bases from V and 4 bases from J, the junction contained 7 bases not matched to a gene. The CDR3 runs to 14 residues. Germline V lookup: CDR1 SQVTM, CDR2 ANQGSEA. The CDR3 reads CSVETGAGSTEAFF. In DNA, the CDR3 is TGCAGCGTTGAAACAGGGGCGGGGTCCACTGAAGCTTTCTTT.

V is TRBV6-1 and J is TRBJ1-1, with 9 bases lining up with TRBD1. With V trimmed by 8 bases and J by 11 bases, 9 bases remained unmatched. CDR3 length: 12 amino acids. Germline V gene sequence: CDR1 MNHNS, CDR2 SASEGT. DNA of the CDR3: TGTGCCAGCGCCACAGGGGGCTTGGGGGCTTTCTTT. It yields the protein CASATGGLGAFF.

The chain carries TRBV10-3 and TRBJ1-5; 7 nucleotides agree with TRBD1. Trimming at V came to 3 bases and at J to 0 bases, leaving 2 bases not matched to a gene. The length of the CDR3 is 15 residues. The V gene's germline CDR1 is ENHRY and CDR2 SYGVKD. This CDR3 reads CAISDRQGSNQPQHF. CDR3 DNA: TGTGCCATCAGTGACCGACAGGGTAGCAATCAGCCCCAGCATTTT.

V gene TRBV4-2 combines with J gene TRBJ2-7; the D gene is possibly TRBD1 (5 bases). The ends were cut back, 0 bases at V and 7 bases at J, with 16 bases in the middle. Germline assignment: CDR1 LGHNA and CDR2 YNFKEQ. The CDR3 extends over 15 amino acids. This CDR3 reads CASSQEVGRAEEQYF. CDR3 DNA sequence: TGTGCCAGCAGCCAAGAGGTTGGCAGGGCTGAGGAGCAGTACTTC.

V and J are TRBV27 and TRBJ2-5, with 7 bases matching TRBD2. The CDR3 totals 14 residues. Germline trimming cut 5 bases from V and 5 bases from J; bases unmatched to any gene: 8. Germline V lookup: CDR1 MNHEY, CDR2 SMNVEV (reference sequence). CDR3 protein: CASSPAGVWETQYF. CDR3 coding DNA: TGTGCCAGCAGTCCGGCGGGAGTGTGGGAGACCCAGTACTTC.

The chain recombines TRBV4-1 with TRBJ2-1, with D maybe TRBD2 (5 bases). Looked up from germline, CDR1 is MGHRA and CDR2 is YSYEKL. Trimming left V 1 base short and J 12 bases short, with 13 bases between. This CDR3 is 13 amino acids long. The CDR3 DNA is TGCGCCAGCAGCCAAGCCCTGGACTGGCCGCAGTTCTTC. Amino acids: CASSQALDWPQFF.

This chain joins TRBV27 and TRBJ1-1, with a tentative D call TRBD1 (5 bases). The CDR3 sequence is 14 residues long. Germline-derived CDR1 and CDR2 are MNHEY and SMNVEV (reference sequence). Trimming shortened V by 5 bases and J by 4 bases, and 14 bases separated the two germline ends. The CDR3 DNA reads TGTGCCAGCAGTCACCGACAGTTTGTCACTGAAGCTTTCTTT. The encoded protein is CASSHRQFVTEAFF.

This chain connects TRBV19 to TRBJ2-6, with 9 positions matching TRBD1. The CDR3 runs 15 residues. The V and J ends lost 8 bases and 3 bases, in that order; junction bases with no gene match: 5. Germline V gene lookup returns CDR1 LNHDA and CDR2 SQIVND (reference sequence). The CDR3 loop reads CASGQGMYGANVLTF. The DNA for the CDR3 is TGTGCCAGTGGACAGGGGATGTATGGGGCCAACGTCCTGACTTTC.

V and J are TRBV5-1 and TRBJ1-2, with 9 bases identical to TRBD1. V shed 4 bases and J 4 bases; nucleotides not matched to a gene: 5. Germline loops: CDR1 SGHRS, CDR2 YFSETQ. CDR3 size: 14 residues. CDR3 in amino acids: CASSLPDRGYGYTF. The CDR3 region has the DNA TGCGCCAGCAGCCTACCGGACAGGGGCTATGGCTACACCTTC.

The chain links TRBV30 to TRBJ1-5, with TRBD1 matching 7 bases. This CDR3 spans 13 amino acids. Germline V CDR1 and CDR2: GTSNPN, SVGIG (reference sequence). Germline trimming cut 3 bases from V and 4 bases from J; bases unmatched to any gene: 3. CDR3 in DNA: TGTGCCTGGAGCGGACAGGTAAATCAGCCCCAGCATTTT. Protein product: CAWSGQVNQPQHF.

The chain recombines TRBV18 with TRBJ2-2, with D possibly being TRBD1 (5 bases). V shed 2 bases and J shed 6 bases, with 10 bases lying between them. Looked up from germline, CDR1 is KGHSH and CDR2 is LQKENI. CDR3 length: 14 amino acids. The CDR3 DNA follows: TGTGCCAGCTCACCATGGGCAGGGCCCGGGGAGCTGTTTTTT. Amino acids: CASSPWAGPGELFF. The variable domain in full, with the rest retrieved from reference TRBV18 and TRBJ2-2, is NAGVMQNPRHLVRRRGQEARLRCSPMKGHSHVYWYRQLPEEGLKFMVYLQKENIIDESGMPKERFSAEFPKEGPSILRIQQVVRGDSAAYFCASSPWAGPGELFFGEGSRLTVL.

V gene TRBV4-1 combines with J gene TRBJ2-1, with 7 bases matching TRBD2. Per the germline V gene, CDR1 is MGHRA and CDR2 is YSYEKL. Losses at the gene ends were 8 bases for V and 7 bases for J; bases not matched to a gene: 14. The CDR3 runs to 15 residues. CDR3 region: CASGTPTGTKNEQFF. The CDR3 DNA reads TGCGCCAGCGGCACACCAACCGGGACTAAGAATGAGCAGTTCTTC.

The J gene is TRBJ1-6, the V gene TRBV6-4; TRBD1 is a possible D gene (5 bases). Germline lookup yields CDR1 MRHNA and CDR2 SNTAGT. This CDR3 has 15 residues. V lost 3 bases to trimming and J lost 5 bases, with 11 bases between them. CDR3 sequence: CASSESRGNNSPLHF. The CDR3 DNA sequence: TGTGCCAGCAGTGAGTCTCGGGGGAATAATTCACCCCTCCACTTT.

The genes are TRBV4-2 and TRBJ2-1; no definite D call. This CDR3 is built from 15 residues. The V end lost 4 bases, the J end lost 6 bases, and 16 bases lay between the germline ends. CDR1 LGHNA and CDR2 YNFKEQ come from the germline V gene. This CDR3 reads CASSLTFGQINEQFF. The CDR3, as DNA: TGTGCCAGCAGCCTTACCTTTGGGCAGATCAATGAGCAGTTCTTC.

The chain's CDR3 is CASSFGSYEQYF. The CDR3 DNA reads TGTGCCAGCAGCTTCGGGTCCTACGAGCAGTACTTC. The chain combines TRBV13 with TRBJ2-7; D is ambiguous. V lost 3 bases and J lost 1, with 4 bases in between. Germline V gene sequence: CDR1 PRHDT, CDR2 FYEKMQ (reference sequence). This CDR3 spans 12 amino acids.

The V call is TRBV4-1, the J call TRBJ1-1; no clear D. The V gene's germline CDR1 is MGHRA and CDR2 YSYEKL. This CDR3 is built from 15 residues. With 2 bases removed from V and 8 bases from J, the gap between germline ends came to 18 bases. The CDR3 region has the DNA TGCGCCAGCAGCCAAACCGCGGATATGAATACAGAAGCTTTCTTT. Its translation: CASSQTADMNTEAFF.

The J gene is TRBJ2-6, the V gene TRBV29-1; 8 bases line up with TRBD1. The V and J ends lost 7 bases and 0 bases, in that order; junction bases with no gene match: 5. Germline V gives CDR1 SQVTM, CDR2 ANQGSEA. The CDR3 loop spans 15 amino acids. This CDR3 is CSAGQGFSGANVLTF. The CDR3 coding sequence is TGCAGCGCTGGACAGGGCTTCTCTGGGGCCAACGTCCTGACTTTC. Combining the CDR3 with reference TRBV29-1 and TRBJ2-6 gives the whole variable domain SAVISQKPSRDICQRGTSLTIQCQVDSQVTMMFWYRQQPGQSLTLIATANQGSEATYESGFVIDKFPISRPNLTFSTLTVSNMSPEDSSIYLCSAGQGFSGANVLTFGAGSRLTVL.

The chain combines TRBV4-1 with TRBJ2-7; D may be TRBD1 (5 bases). The germline V and J ends were trimmed by 2 bases and 5 bases, with 13 bases remaining between them. Germline V gene data show CDR1 as MGHRA and CDR2 as YSYEKL. The CDR3 spans 14 residues. The CDR3 here is CASSQPTVTHEQYF. The DNA of the CDR3 is TGCGCCAGCAGCCAACCGACAGTAACCCACGAGCAGTACTTC.

On this clone itself: The sample carries other DNA sequences with the same CDR3. The chain is built from TRBV6-1 and TRBJ2-3; D is uncertain. V was shortened by 5 bases and J by 1 base, with 4 bases between the two germline ends. This CDR3 region has 12 residues. CDR1 and CDR2 (germline): MNHNS, SASEGT. CDR3 sequence: CASSSRTDTQYF. CDR3 nucleotide sequence: TGTGCCAGCAGTTCTCGCACAGATACGCAGTATTTT.

This clone has just one count. The chain combines TRBV28 with TRBJ2-5; 9 bases match TRBD2. CDR3 length: 14 residues. Germline trimming cut 10 bases from V and 2 bases from J; bases unmatched to any gene: 8. Germline V gene sequence: CDR1 MDHEN, CDR2 SYDVKM. CDR3 DNA sequence: TGTGCCACCAGAGAAGCGGGGGGACAAGAGACCCAGTACTTC. This gives the protein CATREAGGQETQYF.

This rearrangement joins TRBV7-3 to TRBJ2-2, with D unclear. The ends were cut back, 0 bases at V and 2 bases at J, with 7 bases in the middle. The CDR3 runs 15 residues. Germline values: CDR1 SGHTA, CDR2 FQGTGA. CDR3 bases: TGTGCCAGCAGCTTAACAGCTGGTAACACCGGGGAGCTGTTTTTT. This sequence encodes CASSLTAGNTGELFF.

V and J are TRBV5-1 and TRBJ2-7; TRBD1 is a possible D gene (6 bases). Trimming removed 3 bases from V and 1 base from J, with 14 bases in between. CDR1 SGHRS and CDR2 YFSETQ come from the germline V gene. This CDR3 region has 15 residues. CDR3 amino acids: CASSSPTGTSYEQYF. The CDR3 coding sequence is TGCGCCAGCAGCTCTCCCACAGGGACGTCCTACGAGCAGTACTTC.

The chain carries TRBV11-3 and TRBJ2-2; D gene unclear. V lost 5 bases and J 3 bases, leaving 7 bases between the germline ends. The CDR3 sequence is 13 residues long. The germline V gene encodes CDR1 SGHNT and CDR2 YENEEA. The CDR3 DNA sequence: TGTGCCAGCAGCCCCAGGTACACCGGGGAGCTGTTTTTT. Translating gives CASSPRYTGELFF.

The chain recombines TRBV5-1 with TRBJ1-2, with 7 bases that match TRBD1. The CDR3 loop spans 14 amino acids. The J segment lost 2 bases and the V segment lost 8 bases, leaving 9 bases of the junction unmatched. Germline values: CDR1 SGHRS, CDR2 YFSETQ. The CDR3 here is CASTETGENYGYTF. The DNA for the CDR3 is TGCGCCAGTACCGAAACAGGGGAGAACTATGGCTACACCTTC.

CDR3 amino acids: CASSRAPGEGGNTIYF. As DNA, the CDR3 is TGCGCCAGCAGCCGCGCGCCGGGAGAGGGGGGAAACACCATATATTTT. The chain recombines TRBV5-1 with TRBJ1-3; TRBD1 might be the D (5 bases). Germline CDR1 reads SGHRS; CDR2 reads YFSETQ. The CDR3 has 16 residues. V was pared by 4 bases and J by 4 bases, with 18 bases between.

CDR3 nucleotide sequence: TGTGCCAGCTCACCTATAATAGGAGACAGGGGACTAATTGAAGCTTTCTTT. It yields the protein CASSPIIGDRGLIEAFF. The chain couples TRBV18 to TRBJ1-1; 8 positions agree with TRBD1. CDR1 is KGHSH and CDR2 is LQKENI in the germline V gene. V shed 3 bases and J 7 bases; nucleotides not matched to a gene: 16. This CDR3 contains 17 residues.

The chain has TRBV11-2 and TRBJ2-1, with 7 bases lining up with TRBD1. Looked up from germline, CDR1 is SGHAT and CDR2 is FQNNGV. J gave up 3 bases and V 6 bases, and 8 bases lay outside the gene matches. This CDR3 has 15 amino acids. The CDR3 nucleotides are TGTGCCAGCAGTTTGGACCCAGGGGGCTACAATGAGCAGTTCTTC. This sequence encodes CASSLDPGGYNEQFF.

The J gene is TRBJ2-7, the V gene TRBV18; D not resolved. The V end lost 6 bases, the J end lost 3 bases, and 9 bases lay between the germline ends. There are 12 residues in the CDR3. In germline, CDR1 is KGHSH, CDR2 LQKENI. In nucleotides, the CDR3 is TGTGCCAGCTCCCCCGGAGTCTACGAGCAGTACTTC. Its protein is CASSPGVYEQYF. Using reference TRBV18 and TRBJ2-7 for the parts outside the CDR3, the full variable domain is NAGVMQNPRHLVRRRGQEARLRCSPMKGHSHVYWYRQLPEEGLKFMVYLQKENIIDESGMPKERFSAEFPKEGPSILRIQQVVRGDSAAYFCASSPGVYEQYFGPGTRLTVT.

This clone was seen once. This sequence joins TRBV9 and TRBJ1-5; D unclear. The germline CDR1 and CDR2 sequences are SGDLS and YYNGEE. The V gene lost 0 bases and the J gene lost 4 bases, with 17 bases spanning the gap. The CDR3 is 17 amino acids. The CDR3 reads CASSVGDGRRSNQPQHF. The DNA for the CDR3 is TGTGCCAGCAGCGTAGGTGACGGGCGGAGGAGTAATCAGCCCCAGCATTTT.